The clone carrying this T cell receptor beta chain was recorded a few times. The source of the sample is a study of blood T cell repertoires in COVID-19. Looking at the study overall: Italy, Spain and the United States were the sources of the convalescent and acute COVID-19 samples.

Original processing notes: The authors estimated nucleated cell counts from reference gene primer amplification. TCRdb's table, derived via immunoSEQ multiplex PCR, lists solely in-frame clones and lacks some. V, J and clone size are taken as reported in that table, and D and trimming were inferred from the DNA itself. The sample contains more than 250,000 clones, around 86% of which appear only once. Germline CDR1 WNHNN, CDR2 SYGVQD (reference sequence). The CDR3 totals 13 residues. Trimming cost V 4 bases and J 7 bases, with 8 bases left between them. Sequenced sample: peripheral blood. The rearrangement uses TRBV10-1 and TRBJ1-6; weak D call: TRBD1 (5 bases). The receptor's source is a middle-aged man with active or convalescent COVID-19. This CDR3 reads CASSGTLNSPLHF. The CDR3 coding sequence is TGCGCCAGCAGTGGGACATTGAATTCACCCCTCCACTTT.